This TCR beta chain was sequenced during a study of blood T cells in healthy people across ages. This clonotype was counted ten times or more. What it binds is not known. General study results and limits: Higher diversity, along with more naive CD4+ cells, distinguished long-lived donors from aged donors.

Peripheral blood samples of 7.5 to 10 milliliters were drawn from each donor. Total RNA was extracted at no less than 6 micrograms per sample. Trimming pared 6 bases from V and 2 bases from J, leaving 14 bases between. The CDR3 spans 14 residues. Germline CDR1 is DFQATT and CDR2 is SNEGSKA (reference sequence). PCR was performed a second time for roughly 7 to 12 cycles using a sample-barcoded 5' primer and a J-beta primer mix. Through a template-switch adaptor with 12 random nucleotides, each cDNA molecule received a tag. TCRdb fed the 5' RACE reads into MiXCR, producing one record per CDR3 protein. The top ten clones hold around 7.7% of a sample with 1.5 million to 2 million distinct CDR3 sequences, roughly 27% of them seen once.

Sequenced material: blood. The TCR was taken from a woman in her twenties or thirties in good health. The chain carries TRBV20-1 and TRBJ2-1; a possible D gene is TRBD2 (7 bases). CDR3 residues: CSAGGGGPYNEQFF. The CDR3, as DNA: TGCAGTGCAGGCGGCGGGGGCCCCTACAATGAGCAGTTCTTC.